The 9 T cell receptor beta chains below all came from one sample that was sequenced in a study of CD8+CD57+ T cells in acquired aplastic anemia. Genomic DNA acted as the template from which TCR beta VDJ combination and CDR3 sequence profiling were carried out. TCRdb reprocessed the reads with MiXCR, giving one entry per CDR3 protein. This sample has 150,000 to 200,000 distinct CDR3 sequences; 45% to 60% occur once, and the top ten carry 10% to 15%. Sequencing was done on patients that had shown CD8+CD57+ cell expansion by flow cytometry. The sample taken for sequencing was sorted CD4+, CD8+, or CD8+CD57+ T cells (not recorded which) from PBMCs. The receptors shown here come from a human donor with aplastic anemia.

The chain is built from TRBV25-1 and TRBJ2-7; D may be TRBD2 (5 bases). This CDR3 is 13 amino acids long. V lost 3 bases to trimming and J lost 3 bases, with 9 bases between them. Germline V gives CDR1 MGHDK, CDR2 SYGVNS. CDR3 sequence reads: CASSEGRGYEQYF. CDR3 in DNA: TGTGCCAGCAGTGAGGGTCGGGGCTACGAGCAGTACTTC.

The rearrangement links TRBV10-1 to TRBJ2-5; D unclear. CDR3 length equals 14 residues. Trimming stripped 3 bases from V and 5 bases from J, with 13 bases between. Germline V gene sequence: CDR1 WNHNN, CDR2 SYGVQD (reference sequence). CDR3 region: CASSDPGGVETQYF. The CDR3 nucleotides read TGCGCCAGCAGTGACCCGGGTGGGGTTGAGACCCAGTACTTC.

V usage is TRBV10-3 and J usage is TRBJ1-6; TRBD1 matches at 8 bases. CDR1 ENHRY and CDR2 SYGVKD come from the germline V gene. The ends lost 5 bases at V and 9 bases at J; junction bases unmatched: 6. The CDR3 totals 14 residues. CDR3 DNA sequence: TGTGCCATCAGTTTTCAGGGGGCGGCTTCACCCCTCCACTTT. This translates into CAISFQGAASPLHF.

J is TRBJ1-1 and V is TRBV5-1, with a weak D call TRBD1 (6 bases). Germline CDR1 is SGHRS and CDR2 is YFSETQ. This CDR3 is built from 14 residues. With 4 bases removed from V and 2 bases from J, the gap between germline ends came to 12 bases. The CDR3 sequence: CASSRRGGNTEAFF. CDR3 in DNA: TGCGCCAGCAGCAGACGGGGGGGCAACACTGAAGCTTTCTTT.

Regarding this clonotype: Here the CDR3 omits its conserved ending phenylalanine or tryptophan, so a read error is the likely source. The chain links TRBV3-1 to TRBJ2-3, with unresolved D. Deletions cut 1 base from V and 4 bases from J, with 9 bases between. The CDR3 spans 14 residues. Germline CDR1 LGHDT, CDR2 YNNKEL (reference sequence). CDR3 DNA: TGTGCCAGCAGCCAAGTTCTGAGTTCAGATACGCAGTATTCT. Encoded protein: CASSQVLSSDTQYS.

This clonotype has just a few counts. This chain connects TRBV10-3 to TRBJ1-6; maybe TRBD1 (5 bases). The V end was cut by 0 bases, the J end by 11 bases, with 17 bases between. Germline CDR1 and CDR2: ENHRY and SYGVKD. There are 16 residues in the CDR3. CDR3 DNA sequence: TGTGCCATCAGTGAGTCCGTCTCCATGGGGCCTACACCCCTCCACTTT. Its translation: CAISESVSMGPTPLHF.

The chain couples TRBV7-6 to TRBJ2-7, with 8 bases matching TRBD2. CDR1 and CDR2 (germline): SGHVS, FNYEAQ. V lost 1 base and J lost 3; bases outside the gene matches: 2. The CDR3 runs to 14 residues. The CDR3 DNA sequence: TGTGCCAGCAGCTTAGGGACTAGCAACTACGAGCAGTACTTC. It encodes CASSLGTSNYEQYF. Drawing the rest from reference TRBV7-6 and TRBJ2-7, the complete variable domain is GAGVSQSPRYKVTKRGQDVALRCDPISGHVSLYWYRQALGQGPEFLTYFNYEAQQDKSGLPNDRFSAERPEGSISTLTIQRTEQRDSAMYRCASSLGTSNYEQYFGPGTRLTVT.

This clonotype was counted once. This chain connects TRBV19 to TRBJ1-1; D ambiguous. The CDR3 sequence is 11 residues long. Trimming stripped 8 bases from V and 4 bases from J, with 8 bases between. Germline V gives CDR1 LNHDA, CDR2 SQIVND (reference sequence). CDR3: CASRQLTEAFF. CDR3 sequence (DNA): TGTGCCAGTCGACAACTCACTGAAGCTTTCTTT.

This clonotype was detected only once. The V gene is TRBV7-9, the J gene TRBJ2-5; tentative D call: TRBD2 (7 bases). From germline, CDR1 is SEHNR and CDR2 FQNEAQ (reference sequence). With 1 base removed from V and 9 bases from J, the gap between germline ends came to 21 bases. The CDR3 extends over 16 amino acids. The CDR3 is CASSLEVQDIGGAQYF. The CDR3 region has the DNA TGTGCCAGCAGCTTAGAAGTCCAAGATATAGGGGGGGCCCAGTACTTC.